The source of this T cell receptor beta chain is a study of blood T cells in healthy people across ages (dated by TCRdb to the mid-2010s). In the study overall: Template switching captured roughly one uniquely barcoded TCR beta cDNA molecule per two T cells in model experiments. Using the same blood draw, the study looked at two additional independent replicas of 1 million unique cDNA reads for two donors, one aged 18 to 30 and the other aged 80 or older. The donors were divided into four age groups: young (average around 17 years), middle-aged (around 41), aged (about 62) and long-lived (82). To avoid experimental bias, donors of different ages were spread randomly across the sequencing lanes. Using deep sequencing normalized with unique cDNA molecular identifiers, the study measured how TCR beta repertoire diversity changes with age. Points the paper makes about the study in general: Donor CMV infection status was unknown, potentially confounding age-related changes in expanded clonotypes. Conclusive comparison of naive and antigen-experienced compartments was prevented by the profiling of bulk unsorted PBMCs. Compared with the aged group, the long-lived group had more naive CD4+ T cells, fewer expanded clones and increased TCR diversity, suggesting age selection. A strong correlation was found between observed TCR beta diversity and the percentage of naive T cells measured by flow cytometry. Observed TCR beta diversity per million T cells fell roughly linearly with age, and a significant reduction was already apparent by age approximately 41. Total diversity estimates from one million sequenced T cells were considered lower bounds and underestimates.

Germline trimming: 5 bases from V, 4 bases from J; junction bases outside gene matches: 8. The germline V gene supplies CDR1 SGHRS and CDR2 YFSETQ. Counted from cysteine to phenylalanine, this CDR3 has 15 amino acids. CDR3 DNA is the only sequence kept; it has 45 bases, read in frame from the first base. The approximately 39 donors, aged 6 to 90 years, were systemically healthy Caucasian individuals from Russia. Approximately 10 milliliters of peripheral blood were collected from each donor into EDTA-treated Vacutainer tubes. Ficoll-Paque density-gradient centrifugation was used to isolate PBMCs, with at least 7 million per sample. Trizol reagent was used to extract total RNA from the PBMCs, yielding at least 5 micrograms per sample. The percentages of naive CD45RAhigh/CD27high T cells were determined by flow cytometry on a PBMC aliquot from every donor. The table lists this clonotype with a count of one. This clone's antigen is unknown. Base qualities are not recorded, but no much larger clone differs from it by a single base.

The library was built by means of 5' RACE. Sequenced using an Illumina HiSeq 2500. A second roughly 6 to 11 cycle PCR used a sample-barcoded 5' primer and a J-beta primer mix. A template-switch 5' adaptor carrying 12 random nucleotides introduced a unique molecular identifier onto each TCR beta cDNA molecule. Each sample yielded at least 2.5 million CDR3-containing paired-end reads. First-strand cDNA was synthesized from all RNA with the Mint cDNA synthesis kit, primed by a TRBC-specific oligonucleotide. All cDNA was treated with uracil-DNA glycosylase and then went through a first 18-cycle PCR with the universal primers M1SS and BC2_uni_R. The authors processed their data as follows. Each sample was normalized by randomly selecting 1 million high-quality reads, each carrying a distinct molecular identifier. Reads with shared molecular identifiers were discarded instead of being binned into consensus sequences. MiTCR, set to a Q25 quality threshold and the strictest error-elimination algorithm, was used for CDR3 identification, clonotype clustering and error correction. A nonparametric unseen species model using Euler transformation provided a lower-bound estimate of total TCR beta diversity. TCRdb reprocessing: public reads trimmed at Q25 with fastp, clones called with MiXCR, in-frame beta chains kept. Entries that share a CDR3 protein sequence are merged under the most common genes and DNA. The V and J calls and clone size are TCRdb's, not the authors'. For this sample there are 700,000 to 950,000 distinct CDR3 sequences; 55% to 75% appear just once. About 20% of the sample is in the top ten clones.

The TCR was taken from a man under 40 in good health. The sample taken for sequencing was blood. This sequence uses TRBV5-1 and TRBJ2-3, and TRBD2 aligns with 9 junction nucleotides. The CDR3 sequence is CASSPPTSGADTQYF. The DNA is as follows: TGCGCCAGCAGTCCTCCGACTAGCGGCGCAGATACGCAGTATTTT.